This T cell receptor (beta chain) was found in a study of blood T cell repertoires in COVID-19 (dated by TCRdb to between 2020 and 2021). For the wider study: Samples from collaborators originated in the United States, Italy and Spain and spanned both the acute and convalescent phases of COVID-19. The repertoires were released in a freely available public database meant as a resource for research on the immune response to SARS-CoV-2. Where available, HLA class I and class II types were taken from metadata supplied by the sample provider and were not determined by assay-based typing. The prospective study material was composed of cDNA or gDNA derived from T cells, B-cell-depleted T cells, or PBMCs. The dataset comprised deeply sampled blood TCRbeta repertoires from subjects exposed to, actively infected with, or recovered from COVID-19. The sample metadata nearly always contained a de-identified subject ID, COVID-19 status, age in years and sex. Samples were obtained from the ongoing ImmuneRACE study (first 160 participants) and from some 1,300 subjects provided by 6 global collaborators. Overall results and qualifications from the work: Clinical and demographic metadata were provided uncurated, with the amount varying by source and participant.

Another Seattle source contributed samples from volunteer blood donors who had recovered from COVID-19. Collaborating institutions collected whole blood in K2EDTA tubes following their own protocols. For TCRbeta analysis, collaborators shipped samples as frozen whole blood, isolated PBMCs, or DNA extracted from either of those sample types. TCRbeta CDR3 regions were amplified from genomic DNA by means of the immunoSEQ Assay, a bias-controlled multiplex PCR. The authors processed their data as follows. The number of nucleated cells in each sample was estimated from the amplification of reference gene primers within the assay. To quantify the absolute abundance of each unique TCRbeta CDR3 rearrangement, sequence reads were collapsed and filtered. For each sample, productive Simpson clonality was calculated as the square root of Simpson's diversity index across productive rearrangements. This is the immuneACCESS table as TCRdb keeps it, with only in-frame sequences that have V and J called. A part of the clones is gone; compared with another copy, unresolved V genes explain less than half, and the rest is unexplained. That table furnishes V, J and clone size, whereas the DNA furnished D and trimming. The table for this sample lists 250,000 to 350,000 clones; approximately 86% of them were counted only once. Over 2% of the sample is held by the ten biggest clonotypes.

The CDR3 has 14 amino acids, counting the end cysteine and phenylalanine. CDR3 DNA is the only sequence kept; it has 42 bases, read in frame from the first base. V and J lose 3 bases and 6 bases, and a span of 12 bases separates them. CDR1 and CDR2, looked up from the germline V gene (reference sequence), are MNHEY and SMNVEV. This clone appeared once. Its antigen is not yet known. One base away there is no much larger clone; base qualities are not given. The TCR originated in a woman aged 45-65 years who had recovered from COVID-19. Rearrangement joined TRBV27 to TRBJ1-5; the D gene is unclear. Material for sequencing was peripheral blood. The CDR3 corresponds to CASSFNGYGQPQHF. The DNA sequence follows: TGTGCCAGCAGTTTTAACGGGTATGGTCAGCCCCAGCATTTT.